This TCR beta chain stems from a study of Graves' ophthalmopathy and Graves' hyperthyroidism. Across the whole study: No ophthalmopathy within 18 months of follow-up signified stable hyperthyroidism. Notes on the study in general: Sensitivity of about 91% and specificity of around 76% were achieved when a 13-signature model separated ophthalmopathy from stable hyperthyroidism.

In germline, CDR1 is LNHDA, CDR2 SQIVND (reference sequence). V was pared by 7 bases and J by 1 base, with 16 bases between. The CDR3 sequence is 15 residues long. Only newly diagnosed hyperthyroidism patients aged 18 to 65, with under 2 months' duration, were enrolled. CDR3 regions of TCR beta were amplified from RNA transcripts. First-round RT-PCR employed HTBI primers, with a second-round multiplex PCR after it. From the multiplex PCR reads, TCRdb called clonotypes with MiXCR, one entry per CDR3 protein. The sample lists roughly 600,000 distinct CDR3 sequences; about 35% were seen once. This clonotype was seen repeatedly, ten times or more. Its target is not known.

Sequenced material: peripheral blood or thyroid tissue (not recorded which). This sequence joins TRBV19 and TRBJ1-2; D gene ambiguous. This receptor was obtained from an adult man with Graves' hyperthyroidism. The chain's CDR3 is CASTSTRGLNYGYTF. As DNA, the CDR3 is TGTGCCAGTACCTCCACACGAGGACTTAACTATGGCTACACCTTC. The full variable domain, in which reference TRBV19 and TRBJ1-2 provide the parts outside the CDR3, is DGGITQSPKYLFRKEGQNVTLSCEQNLNHDAMYWYRQDPGQGLRLIYYSQIVNDFQKGDIAEGYSVSREKKESFPLTVTSAQKNPTAFYLCASTSTRGLNYGYTFGSGTRLTVV.